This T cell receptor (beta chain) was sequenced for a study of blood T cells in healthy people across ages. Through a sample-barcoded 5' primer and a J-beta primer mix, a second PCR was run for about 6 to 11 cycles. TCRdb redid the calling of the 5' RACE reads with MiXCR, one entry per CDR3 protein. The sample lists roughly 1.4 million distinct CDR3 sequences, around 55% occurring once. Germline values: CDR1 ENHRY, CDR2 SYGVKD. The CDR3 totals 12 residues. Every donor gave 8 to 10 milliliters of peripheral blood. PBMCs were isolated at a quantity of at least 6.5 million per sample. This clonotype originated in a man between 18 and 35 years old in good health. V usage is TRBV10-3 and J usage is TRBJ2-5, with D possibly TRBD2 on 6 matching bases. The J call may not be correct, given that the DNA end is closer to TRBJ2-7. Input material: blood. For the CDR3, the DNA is TGTGCCATCACTCCCGGGAGCGGCGAGCAGTACTTC. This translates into CAITPGSGEQYF.